This T cell receptor (beta chain) was identified in a study of control samples from healthy donors and cancer patients (dated by TCRdb to 2018 to 2020). The CDR1 and CDR2 encoded by the germline V gene are SGHRS and YFSETQ. Here V drops 6 bases and J drops 2 bases, and the junction holds 11 bases not matched to any gene. The CDR3 contains 17 residues, cysteine and phenylalanine counted. Kept here is only the CDR3 DNA, which spans 51 bases and is read in frame from base 1. The library was generated by the immunoSEQ multiplex PCR assay. Drawn from immuneACCESS, this table holds only the in-frame rearrangements with V and J called that TCRdb kept. Clones are partly lost; checked studies trace under half to an unresolved V gene and leave the rest unexplained. A total of about 160,000 clones appear in this sample, about 94% of them only once. Together, the top ten hold around 13% of the sample. On this clone itself: What antigen it recognizes has not been identified. The record has no base qualities; no much larger clone is one base away.

The chain employs TRBV5-1 and TRBJ2-1, with 10 bases matching TRBD2. Source material: PBMCs. This clonotype was obtained from a man aged 55 to 69 with colorectal cancer. The DNA sequence is TGCGCCAGCATGAATAGCGGGGGGACCTACCCCTACAATGAGCAGTTCTTC. The encoded protein is CASMNSGGTYPYNEQFF.